This entry concerns a single T cell receptor beta chain. This specimen comes from a study of blood T cell repertoires in COVID-19. About the research overall: T cells, B-cell-depleted T cells, or PBMCs provided the cDNA or gDNA that served as material.

Clones were read by immunoSEQ multiplex PCR, and TCRdb kept only the in-frame ones, dropping some. This table holds around 200,000 clones, around four fifths found once. This CDR3 spans 14 amino acids. V shed 1 base and J shed 7 bases, with 11 bases lying between them. CDR1 is SGHVS and CDR2 is FQNEAQ in the germline V gene. The sample was peripheral blood. The origin of this receptor is a man aged 50 to 59 with active or convalescent COVID-19. The J gene is TRBJ1-5, the V gene TRBV7-8; weak D call: TRBD1 (5 bases). The CDR3 here is CASSLGQGPQPQHF. CDR3 in DNA: TGTGCCAGCAGCTTAGGGCAGGGTCCACAGCCCCAGCATTTT. Complete variable domain (other parts from reference TRBV7-8 and TRBJ1-5): GAGVSQSPRYKVAKRGQDVALRCDPISGHVSLFWYQQALGQGPEFLTYFQNEAQLDKSGLPSDRFFAERPEGSVSTLKIQRTQQEDSAVYLCASSLGQGPQPQHFGDGTRLSIL.